This T cell receptor beta chain was obtained from a study of CXCR3-negative and CXCR3-positive naive CD8 T cells. Germline V gives CDR1 LNHDA, CDR2 SQIVND (reference sequence). The CDR3 totals 13 residues. It was by 5' RACE with UMI labels that the TRB cDNA libraries were prepared. TCRdb reprocessed the 5' RACE reads, with one entry per CDR3 protein and no DNA. The table lists over 150,000 distinct CDR3 sequences, with around 0.5% in the top ten. Whole-study results and caveats: Diversity in memory CD8+ cells fell much lower than the comparably high levels seen in both naive subsets. Comparison of naive cells showed more hydrophobic TRB CDR3s in CXCR3-positive than in CXCR3-negative naive cells. Naive subsets had comparable surface CD5; TCR strength was inferred from TRB CDR3 properties.

Notes on this clonotype: The antigen remains undetermined.

What was sequenced was naive CXCR3+ CD8+ T cells from blood. Subset meaning: CD45RO-CCR7+CD27+CD95- naive CD8+ T cells expressing CXCR3 (TNR3+). This receptor was identified in a human donor in good health. Some clones in this sample may be carry-over from other donors' samples. The rearrangement joins TRBV19 to TRBJ1-1. The CDR3 here is CASREGGTVEAFF.